This T cell receptor beta chain was obtained from a study of T-cell memory formation after mild COVID-19. TCRalpha and TCRbeta libraries used 5'RACE with constant-segment primers and UMIs. TCRdb recomputed calls from the 5' RACE reads with MiXCR, one row per CDR3 protein. This table has more than 200,000 distinct CDR3 sequences, 16% appearing once. Whole-study results and caveats: Pre-infection memory showed some responding clones, and this suggested that cross-reactive memory joined. Contracting CD8+ clones were enriched in EMRA, CD4+ mainly in CM and EM.

This clonotype showed up just a few times. The antigen is undetermined. The V segment lost 8 bases and the J segment 6 bases; nucleotides outside the gene matches: 8. The CDR3 loop spans 15 amino acids. CDR1 is MDHEN and CDR2 is SYDVKM in the germline V gene. The sequenced material came from PBMCs or a T cell subset sorted from them (not recorded which). The chain uses TRBV28 and TRBJ2-3; 13 bases agree with TRBD2. The TCR comes from a man aged 18 to 29 who had mild COVID-19 (a few samples of this study predate the infection). Cell type and time point are not known. The CDR3 loop reads CASPPLAGGLDTQYF. The CDR3 nucleotides are TGTGCCAGCCCCCCACTAGCGGGGGGGCTGGATACGCAGTATTTT.